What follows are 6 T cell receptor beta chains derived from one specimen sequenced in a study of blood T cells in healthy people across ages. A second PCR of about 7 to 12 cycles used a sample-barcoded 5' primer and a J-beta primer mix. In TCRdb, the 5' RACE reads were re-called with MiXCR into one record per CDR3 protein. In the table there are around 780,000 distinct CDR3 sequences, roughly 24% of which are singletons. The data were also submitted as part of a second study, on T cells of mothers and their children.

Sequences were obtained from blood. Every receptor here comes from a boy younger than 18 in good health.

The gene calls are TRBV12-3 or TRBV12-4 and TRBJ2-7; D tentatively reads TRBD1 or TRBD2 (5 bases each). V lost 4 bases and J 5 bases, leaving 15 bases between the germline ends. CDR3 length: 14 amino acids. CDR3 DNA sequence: TGTGCCAGCAGTTCCCGGCCACTGGGGGACGAGCAGTACTTC. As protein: CASSSRPLGDEQYF.

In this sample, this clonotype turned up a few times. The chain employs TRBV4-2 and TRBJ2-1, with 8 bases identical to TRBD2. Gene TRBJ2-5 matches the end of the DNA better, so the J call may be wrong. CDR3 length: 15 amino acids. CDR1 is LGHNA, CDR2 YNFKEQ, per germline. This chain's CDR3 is CASSQAGGDQETQYF. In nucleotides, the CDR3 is TGTGCCAGCAGCCAAGCGGGGGGGGATCAAGAGACCCAGTACTTC.

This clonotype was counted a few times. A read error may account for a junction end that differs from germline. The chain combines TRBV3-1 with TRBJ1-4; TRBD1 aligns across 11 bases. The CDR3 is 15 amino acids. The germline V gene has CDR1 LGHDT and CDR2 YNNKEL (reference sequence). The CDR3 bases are TGTGCCAGCAGCCATCCCGGGACAGGGGGAGAAACACTGTTTTTT. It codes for CASSHPGTGGETLFF.

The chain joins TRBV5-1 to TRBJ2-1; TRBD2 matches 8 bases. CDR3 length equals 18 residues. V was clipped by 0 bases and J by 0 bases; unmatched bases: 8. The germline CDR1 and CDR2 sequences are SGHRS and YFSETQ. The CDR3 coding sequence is TGCGCCAGCAGCTTGGCTGCGGGGGGATCCAGCTCCTACAATGAGCAGTTCTTC. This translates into CASSLAAGGSSSYNEQFF. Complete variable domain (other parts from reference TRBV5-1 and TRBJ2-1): KAGVTQTPRYLIKTRGQQVTLSCSPISGHRSVSWYQQTPGQGLQFLFEYFSETQRNKGNFPGRFSGRQFSNSRSEMNVSTLELGDSALYLCASSLAAGGSSSYNEQFFGPGTRLTVL.

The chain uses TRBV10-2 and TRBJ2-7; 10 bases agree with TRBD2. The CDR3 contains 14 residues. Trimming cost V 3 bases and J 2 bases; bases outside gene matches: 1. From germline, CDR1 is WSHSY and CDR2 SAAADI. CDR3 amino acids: CASSDLAGAYEQYF. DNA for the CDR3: TGCGCCAGCAGTGACCTAGCGGGGGCCTACGAGCAGTACTTC.

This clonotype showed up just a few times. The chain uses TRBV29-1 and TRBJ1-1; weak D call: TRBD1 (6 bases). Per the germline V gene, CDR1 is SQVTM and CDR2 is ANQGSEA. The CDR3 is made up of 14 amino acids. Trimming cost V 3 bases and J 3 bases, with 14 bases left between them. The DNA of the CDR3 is TGCAGCGTTGACCTCAGGGGAAGCGACACTGAAGCTTTCTTT. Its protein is CSVDLRGSDTEAFF.